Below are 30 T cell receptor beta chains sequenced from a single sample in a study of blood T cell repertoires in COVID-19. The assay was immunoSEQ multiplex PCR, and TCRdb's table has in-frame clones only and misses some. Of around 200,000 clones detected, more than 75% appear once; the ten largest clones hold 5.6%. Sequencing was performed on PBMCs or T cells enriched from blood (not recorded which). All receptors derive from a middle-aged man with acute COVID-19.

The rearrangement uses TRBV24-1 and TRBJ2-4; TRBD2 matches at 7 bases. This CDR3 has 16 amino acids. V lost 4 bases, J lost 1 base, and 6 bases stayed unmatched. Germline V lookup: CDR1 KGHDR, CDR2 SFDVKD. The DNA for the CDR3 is TGTGCCACCAGTGACCCCATGGGGGGGGCCAAAAACATTCAGTACTTC. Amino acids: CATSDPMGGAKNIQYF.

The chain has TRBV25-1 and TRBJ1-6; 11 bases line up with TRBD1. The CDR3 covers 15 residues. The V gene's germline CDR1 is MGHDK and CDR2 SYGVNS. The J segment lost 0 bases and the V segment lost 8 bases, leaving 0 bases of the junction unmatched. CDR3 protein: CASGTGGSYNSPLHF. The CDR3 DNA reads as TGTGCCAGCGGGACAGGGGGCTCCTATAATTCACCCCTCCACTTT.

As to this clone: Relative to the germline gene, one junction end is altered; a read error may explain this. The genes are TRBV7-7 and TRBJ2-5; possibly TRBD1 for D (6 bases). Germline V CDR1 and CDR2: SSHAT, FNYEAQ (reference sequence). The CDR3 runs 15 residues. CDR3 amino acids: CASSLGTGKVETQYF. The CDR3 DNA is TGTGCTAGCAGCTTAGGCACAGGGAAGGTAGAGACCCAGTACTTC.

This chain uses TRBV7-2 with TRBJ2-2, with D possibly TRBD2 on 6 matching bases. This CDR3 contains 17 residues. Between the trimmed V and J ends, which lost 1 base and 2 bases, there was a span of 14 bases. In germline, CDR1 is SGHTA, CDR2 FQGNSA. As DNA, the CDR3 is TGTGCCAGCAGCTTAGGGAAGGGACTTACTAACACCGGGGAGCTGTTTTTT. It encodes CASSLGKGLTNTGELFF. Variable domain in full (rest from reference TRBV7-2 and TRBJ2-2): GAGVSQSPSNKVTEKGKDVELRCDPISGHTALYWYRQSLGQGLEFLIYFQGNSAPDKSGLPSDRFSAERTGGSVSTLTIQRTQQEDSAVYLCASSLGKGLTNTGELFFGEGSRLTVL.

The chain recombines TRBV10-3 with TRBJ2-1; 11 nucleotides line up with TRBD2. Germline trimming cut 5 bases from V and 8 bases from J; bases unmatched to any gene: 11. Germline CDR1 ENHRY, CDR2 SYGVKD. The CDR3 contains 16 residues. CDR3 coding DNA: TGTGCCATCAGTCGGGTAGCGGGAGGGAAACAATATGAGCAGTTCTTC. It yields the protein CAISRVAGGKQYEQFF.

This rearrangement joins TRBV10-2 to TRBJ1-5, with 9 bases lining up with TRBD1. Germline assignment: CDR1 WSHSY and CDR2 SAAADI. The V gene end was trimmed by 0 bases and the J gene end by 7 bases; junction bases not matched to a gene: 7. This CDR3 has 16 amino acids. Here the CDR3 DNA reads TGCGCCAGCAGTGAGTCAAAGGGACAGGGAGGCCAGCCCCAGCATTTT. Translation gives CASSESKGQGGQPQHF.

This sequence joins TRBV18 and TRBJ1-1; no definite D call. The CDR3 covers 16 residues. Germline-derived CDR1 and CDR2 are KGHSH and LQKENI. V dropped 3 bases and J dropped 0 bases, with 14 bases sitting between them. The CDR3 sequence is CASSPAGYGMNTEAFF. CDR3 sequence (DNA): TGTGCCAGCTCACCCGCCGGATACGGGATGAACACTGAAGCTTTCTTT.

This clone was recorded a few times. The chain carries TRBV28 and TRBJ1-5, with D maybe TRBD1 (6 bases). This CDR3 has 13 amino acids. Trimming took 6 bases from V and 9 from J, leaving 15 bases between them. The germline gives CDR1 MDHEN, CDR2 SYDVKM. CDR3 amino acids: CASRNSGERPQHF. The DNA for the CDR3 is TGTGCCAGCAGGAACTCAGGGGAGCGGCCCCAGCATTTT. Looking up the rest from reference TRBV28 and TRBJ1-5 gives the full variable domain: DVKVTQSSRYLVKRTGEKVFLECVQDMDHENMFWYRQDPGLGLRLIYFSYDVKMKEKGDIPEGYSVSREKKERFSLILESASTNQTSMYLCASRNSGERPQHFGDGTRLSIL.

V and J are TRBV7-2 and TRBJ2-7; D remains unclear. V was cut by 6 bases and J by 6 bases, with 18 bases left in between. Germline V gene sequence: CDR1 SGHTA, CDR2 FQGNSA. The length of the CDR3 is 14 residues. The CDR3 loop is CASSYGLTVGEQYF. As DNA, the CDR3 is TGTGCCAGCAGTTACGGGTTAACTGTGGGCGAGCAGTACTTC. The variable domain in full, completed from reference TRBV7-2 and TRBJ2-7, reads GAGVSQSPSNKVTEKGKDVELRCDPISGHTALYWYRQSLGQGLEFLIYFQGNSAPDKSGLPSDRFSAERTGGSVSTLTIQRTQQEDSAVYLCASSYGLTVGEQYFGPGTRLTVT.

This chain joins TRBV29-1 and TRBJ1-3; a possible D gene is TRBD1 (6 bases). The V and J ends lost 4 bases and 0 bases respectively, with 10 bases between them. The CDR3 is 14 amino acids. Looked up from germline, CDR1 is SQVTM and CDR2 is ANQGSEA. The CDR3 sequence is CSVGQADSGNTIYF. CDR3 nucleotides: TGCAGCGTTGGACAGGCAGACTCTGGAAACACCATATATTTT.

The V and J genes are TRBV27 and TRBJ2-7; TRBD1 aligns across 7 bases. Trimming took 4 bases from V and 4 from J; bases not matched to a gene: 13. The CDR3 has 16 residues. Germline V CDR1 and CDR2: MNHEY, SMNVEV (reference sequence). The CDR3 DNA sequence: TGTGCCAGCAGTTCCCCCCCGACAGGGAACGGGTACGAGCAGTACTTC. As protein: CASSSPPTGNGYEQYF.

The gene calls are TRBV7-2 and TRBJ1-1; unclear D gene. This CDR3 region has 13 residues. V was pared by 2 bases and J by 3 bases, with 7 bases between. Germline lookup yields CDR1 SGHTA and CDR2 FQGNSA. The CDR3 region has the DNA TGTGCCAGCAGCTTAAACAGTTACACTGAAGCTTTCTTT. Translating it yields CASSLNSYTEAFF.

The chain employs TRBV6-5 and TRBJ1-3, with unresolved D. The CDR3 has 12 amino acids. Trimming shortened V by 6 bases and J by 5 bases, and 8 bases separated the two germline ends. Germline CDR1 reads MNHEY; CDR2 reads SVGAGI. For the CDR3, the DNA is TGTGCCAGCAGCCCCAGGAGAAACACCATATATTTT. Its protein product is CASSPRRNTIYF.

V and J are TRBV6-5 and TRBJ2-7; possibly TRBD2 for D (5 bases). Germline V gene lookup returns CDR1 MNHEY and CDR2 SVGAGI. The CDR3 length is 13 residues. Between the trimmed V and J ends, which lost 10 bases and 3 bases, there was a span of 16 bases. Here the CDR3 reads CAIGRAGNYEQYF. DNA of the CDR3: TGTGCCATTGGGCGGGCGGGCAACTACGAGCAGTACTTC.

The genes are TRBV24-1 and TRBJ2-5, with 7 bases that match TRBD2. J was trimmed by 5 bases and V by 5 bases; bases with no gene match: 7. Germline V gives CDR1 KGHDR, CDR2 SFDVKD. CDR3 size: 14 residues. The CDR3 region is CATSAATSVETQYF. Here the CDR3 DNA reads TGTGCCACCAGTGCCGCTACTAGCGTGGAGACCCAGTACTTC.

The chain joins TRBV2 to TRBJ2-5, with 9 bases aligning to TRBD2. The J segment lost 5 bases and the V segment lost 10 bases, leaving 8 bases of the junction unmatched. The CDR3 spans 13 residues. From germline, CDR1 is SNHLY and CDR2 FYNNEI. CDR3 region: CATTGTSMETQYF. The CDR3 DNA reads TGTGCCACCACCGGGACTAGCATGGAGACCCAGTACTTC.

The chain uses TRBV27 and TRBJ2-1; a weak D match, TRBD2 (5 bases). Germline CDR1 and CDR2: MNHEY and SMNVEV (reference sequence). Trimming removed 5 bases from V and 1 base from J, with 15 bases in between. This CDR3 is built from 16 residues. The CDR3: CASSPFLRVSYNEQFF. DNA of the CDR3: TGTGCCAGCAGTCCCTTTCTGCGGGTGTCCTACAATGAGCAGTTCTTC.

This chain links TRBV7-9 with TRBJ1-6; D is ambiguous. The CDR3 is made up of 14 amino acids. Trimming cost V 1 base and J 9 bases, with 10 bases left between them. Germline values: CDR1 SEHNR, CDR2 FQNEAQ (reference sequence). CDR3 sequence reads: CASSLVSSGSPLHF. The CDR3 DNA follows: TGTGCCAGCAGCTTAGTATCGTCGGGTTCACCCCTCCACTTT.

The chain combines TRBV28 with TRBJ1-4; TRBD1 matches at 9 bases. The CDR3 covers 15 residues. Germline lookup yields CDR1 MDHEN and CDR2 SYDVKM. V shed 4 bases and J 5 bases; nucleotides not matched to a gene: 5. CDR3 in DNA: TGTGCCAGCAGTTCCCTGACAGGGGGAAATGAAAAACTGTTTTTT. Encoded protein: CASSSLTGGNEKLFF.

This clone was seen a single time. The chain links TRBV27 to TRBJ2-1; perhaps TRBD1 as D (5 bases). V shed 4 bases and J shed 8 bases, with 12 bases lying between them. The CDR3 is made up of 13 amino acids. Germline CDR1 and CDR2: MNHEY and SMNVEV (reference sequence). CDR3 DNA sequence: TGTGCCAGCAGTTCCCTAGGGGCTGATGAGCAGTTCTTC. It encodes CASSSLGADEQFF.

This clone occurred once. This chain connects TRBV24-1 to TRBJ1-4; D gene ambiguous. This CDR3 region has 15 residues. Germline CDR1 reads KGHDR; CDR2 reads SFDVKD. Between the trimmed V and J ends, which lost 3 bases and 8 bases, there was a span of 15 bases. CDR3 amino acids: CATSDQAAGREKLFF. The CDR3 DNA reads TGTGCCACCAGTGATCAGGCGGCGGGCCGGGAAAAACTGTTTTTT.

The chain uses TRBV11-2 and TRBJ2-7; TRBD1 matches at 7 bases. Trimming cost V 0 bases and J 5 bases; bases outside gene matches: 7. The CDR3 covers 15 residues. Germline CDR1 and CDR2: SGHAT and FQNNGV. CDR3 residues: CASSLESGGLNEQYF. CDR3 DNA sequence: TGTGCCAGCAGCTTAGAGTCAGGGGGTCTAAACGAGCAGTACTTC.

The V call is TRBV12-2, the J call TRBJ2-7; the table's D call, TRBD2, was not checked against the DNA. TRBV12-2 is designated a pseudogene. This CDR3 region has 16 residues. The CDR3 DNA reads TGTGCAAGTCGCTTAGCGAGACCGAGTAGAGGCTACGAGCAGTACTTC. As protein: CASRLARPSRGYEQYF.

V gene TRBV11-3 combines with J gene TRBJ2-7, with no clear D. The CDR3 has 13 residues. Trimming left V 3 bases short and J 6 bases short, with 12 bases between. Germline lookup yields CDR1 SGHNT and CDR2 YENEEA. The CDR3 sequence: CASSLRSDSEQYF. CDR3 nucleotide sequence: TGTGCCAGCAGCTTGAGATCAGACTCCGAGCAGTACTTC.

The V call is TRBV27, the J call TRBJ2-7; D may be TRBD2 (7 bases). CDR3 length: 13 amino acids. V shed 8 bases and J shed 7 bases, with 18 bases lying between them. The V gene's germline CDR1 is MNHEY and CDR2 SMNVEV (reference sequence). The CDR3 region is CASLSRGRGEQYF. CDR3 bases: TGTGCCAGCCTGAGTCGGGGGCGGGGGGAGCAGTACTTC.

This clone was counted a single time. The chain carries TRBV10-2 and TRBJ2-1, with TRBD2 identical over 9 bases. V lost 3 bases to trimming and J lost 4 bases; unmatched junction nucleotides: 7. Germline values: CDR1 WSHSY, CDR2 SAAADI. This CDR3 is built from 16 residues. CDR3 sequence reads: CASSDLLAGPYNEQFF. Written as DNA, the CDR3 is TGCGCCAGCAGTGATTTGCTAGCGGGACCGTACAATGAGCAGTTCTTC.

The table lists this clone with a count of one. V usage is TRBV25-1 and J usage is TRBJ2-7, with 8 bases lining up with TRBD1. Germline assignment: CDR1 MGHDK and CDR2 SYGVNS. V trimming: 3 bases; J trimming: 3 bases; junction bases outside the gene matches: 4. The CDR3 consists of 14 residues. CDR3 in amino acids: CASSDRTGRYEQYF. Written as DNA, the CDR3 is TGTGCCAGCAGTGACCGGACAGGGCGCTACGAGCAGTACTTC.

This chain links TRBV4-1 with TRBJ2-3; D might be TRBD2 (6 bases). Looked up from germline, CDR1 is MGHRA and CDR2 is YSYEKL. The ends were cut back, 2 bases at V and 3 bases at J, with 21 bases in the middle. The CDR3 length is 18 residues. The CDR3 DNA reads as TGCGCCAGCAGCCAATACCGGGGGTCGGAGGATTCGACAGATACGCAGTATTTT. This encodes CASSQYRGSEDSTDTQYF.

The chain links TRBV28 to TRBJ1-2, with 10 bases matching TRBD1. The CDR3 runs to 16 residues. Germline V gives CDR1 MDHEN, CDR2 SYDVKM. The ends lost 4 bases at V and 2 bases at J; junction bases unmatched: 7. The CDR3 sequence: CASSSSGQGGNYGYTF. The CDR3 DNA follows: TGTGCCAGCAGTTCATCCGGACAGGGGGGGAACTATGGCTACACCTTC.

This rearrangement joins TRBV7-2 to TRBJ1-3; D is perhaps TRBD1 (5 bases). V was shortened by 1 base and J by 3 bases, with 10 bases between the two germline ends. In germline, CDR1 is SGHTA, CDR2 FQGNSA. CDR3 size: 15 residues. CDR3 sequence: CASSLVWGVGNTIYF. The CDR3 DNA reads TGTGCCAGCAGCTTAGTTTGGGGGGTTGGAAACACCATATATTTT.